This TCR beta chain comes out of a study of identical twins. Between the trimmed V and J ends, which lost 4 bases and 2 bases, there was a span of 11 bases. Germline lookup yields CDR1 SGHNT and CDR2 YYREEE (reference sequence). This CDR3 has 14 amino acids. TCRdb passed the 5' RACE reads through MiXCR, listing each CDR3 protein once. The table lists approximately 350,000 distinct CDR3 sequences, 9% to 15% of them singletons. In its sample, this clonotype was seen a few times. Its antigen remains unknown. Study outcomes and limitations: Beta out-of-frame sequences showed weaker excess twin sharing.

These same records also appear under a second study, on yellow fever vaccine responses in identical twins.

Material for sequencing was CD8+ T cells sorted from blood. The J gene is TRBJ2-3, the V gene TRBV5-4, with D unclear. The TCR originated in a woman between 18 and 29 years old in good health. CDR3 nucleotide sequence: TGTGCCAGCAGCCACGGAACCTACACAGATACGCAGTATTTT. Protein: CASSHGTYTDTQYF.